The T cell receptor beta chain under discussion was sequenced for a study of blood T cell repertoires in COVID-19. Study-level background: Samples taken during acute and convalescent COVID-19 were collected in the United States, Italy and Spain. T cells, B-cell-depleted T cells, or PBMCs supplied cDNA or gDNA.

V dropped 7 bases and J dropped 7 bases, with 25 bases sitting between them. CDR1 is SQVTM and CDR2 is ANQGSEA in the germline V gene. The CDR3 contains 15 residues. As processed by the authors: Reference gene primers were amplified, and this amplification served to estimate nucleated cell counts. Assay used: immunoSEQ multiplex PCR; TCRdb lists only in-frame clones, some missing. That table supplies the V and J calls and clone size; D and trimming were determined from the DNA. Here the sample spans roughly 190,000 clones, approximately 79% being singletons. The sample consisted of peripheral blood. The receptor was derived from a man between 25 and 39 years old with active or convalescent COVID-19. The genes are TRBV29-1 and TRBJ1-1; D is perhaps TRBD1 (6 bases). As DNA, the CDR3 is TGCAGCGCCGCCTCAGGGGCTACAGACAAGGGTGAAGCTTTCTTT. Protein: CSAASGATDKGEAFF.